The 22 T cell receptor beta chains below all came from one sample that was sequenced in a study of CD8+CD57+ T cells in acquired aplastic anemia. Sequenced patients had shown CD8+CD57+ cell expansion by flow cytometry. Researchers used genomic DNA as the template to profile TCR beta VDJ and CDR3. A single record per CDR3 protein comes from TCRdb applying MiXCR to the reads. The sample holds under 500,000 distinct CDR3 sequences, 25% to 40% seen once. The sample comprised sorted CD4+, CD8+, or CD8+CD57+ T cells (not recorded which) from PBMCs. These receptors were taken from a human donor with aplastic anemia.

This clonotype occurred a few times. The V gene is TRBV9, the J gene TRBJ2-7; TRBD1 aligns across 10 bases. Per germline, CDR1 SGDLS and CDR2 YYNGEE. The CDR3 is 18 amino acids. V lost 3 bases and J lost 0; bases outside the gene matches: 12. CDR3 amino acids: CASSGGGRRDRGSYEQYF. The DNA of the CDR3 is TGTGCCAGCAGCGGAGGAGGTCGGAGGGACAGGGGCTCCTACGAGCAGTACTTC.

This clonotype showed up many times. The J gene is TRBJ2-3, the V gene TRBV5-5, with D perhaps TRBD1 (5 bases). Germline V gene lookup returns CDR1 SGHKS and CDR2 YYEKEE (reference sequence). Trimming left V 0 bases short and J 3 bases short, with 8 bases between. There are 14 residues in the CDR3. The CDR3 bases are TGTGCCAGCAGCTTGGTAAAGGGGACAGATACGCAGTATTTT. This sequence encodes CASSLVKGTDTQYF.

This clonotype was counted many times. CDR3 coding DNA: TGTGCCAGCAGTTCCGAGACCCTCTATGGCTACACCTTC. It specifies CASSSETLYGYTF. The chain employs TRBV6-5 and TRBJ1-2, with unresolved D. V was cut by 4 bases and J by 4 bases, with 10 bases left in between. CDR3 length equals 13 residues. CDR1 and CDR2 (germline): MNHEY, SVGAGI.

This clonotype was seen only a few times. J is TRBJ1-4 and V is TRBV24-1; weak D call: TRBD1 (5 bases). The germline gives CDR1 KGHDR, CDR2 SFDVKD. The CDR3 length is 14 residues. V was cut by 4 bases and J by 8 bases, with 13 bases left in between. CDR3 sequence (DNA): TGTGCCACCAGTGACCGGGACGGGTTGGAAAAACTGTTTTTT. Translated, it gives CATSDRDGLEKLFF.

The CDR3 loop reads CASSPGTTGPYNEQFF. CDR3 in DNA: TGTGCCAGCAGCCCAGGAACGACAGGCCCCTACAATGAGCAGTTCTTC. The V gene is TRBV7-9, the J gene TRBJ2-1; D is possibly TRBD1 (6 bases). Trimming removed 5 bases at V and 2 bases at J, with 16 bases between. The CDR3 is 16 residues long. The V gene's germline CDR1 is SEHNR and CDR2 FQNEAQ (reference sequence).

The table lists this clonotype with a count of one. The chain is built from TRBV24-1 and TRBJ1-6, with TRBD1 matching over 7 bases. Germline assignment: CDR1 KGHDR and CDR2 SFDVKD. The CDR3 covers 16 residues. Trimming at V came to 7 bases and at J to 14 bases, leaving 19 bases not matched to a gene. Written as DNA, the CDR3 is TGTGCCACCAGAAGACAGGGACAGCCCCTTTCGTGGGCCCTCCACTTT. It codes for CATRRQGQPLSWALHF.

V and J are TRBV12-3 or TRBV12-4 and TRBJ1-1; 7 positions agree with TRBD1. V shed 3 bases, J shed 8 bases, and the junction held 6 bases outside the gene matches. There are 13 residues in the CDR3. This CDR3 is CASSFSGQPEAFF. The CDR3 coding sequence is TGTGCCAGCAGTTTCTCGGGACAGCCAGAAGCTTTCTTT.

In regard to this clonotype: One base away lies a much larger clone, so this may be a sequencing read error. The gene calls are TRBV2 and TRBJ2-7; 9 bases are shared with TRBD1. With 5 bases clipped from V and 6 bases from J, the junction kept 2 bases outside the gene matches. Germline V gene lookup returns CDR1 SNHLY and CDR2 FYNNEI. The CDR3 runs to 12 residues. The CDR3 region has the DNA TGTGCCAGCAGTAGGGACAGGGCCGAGCAGTACTTC. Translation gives CASSRDRAEQYF.

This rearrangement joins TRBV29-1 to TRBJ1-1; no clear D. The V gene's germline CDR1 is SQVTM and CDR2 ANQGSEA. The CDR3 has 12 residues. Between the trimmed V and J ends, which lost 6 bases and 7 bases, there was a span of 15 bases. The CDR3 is CSVARVGGEAFF. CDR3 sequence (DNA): TGCAGCGTAGCGAGGGTTGGAGGTGAAGCTTTCTTT.

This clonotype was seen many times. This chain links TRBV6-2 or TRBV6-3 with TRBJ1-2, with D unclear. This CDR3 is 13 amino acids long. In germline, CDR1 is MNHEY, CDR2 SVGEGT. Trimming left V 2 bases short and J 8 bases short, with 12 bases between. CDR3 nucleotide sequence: TGTGCCAGCAGTTACGGTACAGAGAACGGCTACACCTTC. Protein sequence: CASSYGTENGYTF.

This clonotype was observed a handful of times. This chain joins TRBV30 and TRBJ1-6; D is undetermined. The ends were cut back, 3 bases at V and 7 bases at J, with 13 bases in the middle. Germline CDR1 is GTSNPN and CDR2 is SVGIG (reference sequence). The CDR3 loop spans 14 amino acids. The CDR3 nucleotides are TGTGCCTGGAGCACGGACCGCCGAAATTCACCCCTCCACTTT. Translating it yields CAWSTDRRNSPLHF.

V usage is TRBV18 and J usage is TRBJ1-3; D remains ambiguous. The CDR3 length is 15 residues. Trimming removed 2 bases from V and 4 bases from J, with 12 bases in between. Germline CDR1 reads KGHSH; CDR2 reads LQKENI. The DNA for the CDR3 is TGTGCCAGCTCACCAGGAACATCGTCGGGAAACACCATATATTTT. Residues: CASSPGTSSGNTIYF. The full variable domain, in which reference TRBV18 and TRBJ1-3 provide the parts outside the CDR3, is NAGVMQNPRHLVRRRGQEARLRCSPMKGHSHVYWYRQLPEEGLKFMVYLQKENIIDESGMPKERFSAEFPKEGPSILRIQQVVRGDSAAYFCASSPGTSSGNTIYFGEGSWLTVV.

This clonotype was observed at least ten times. This chain's CDR3 is CASSLGISLGQFF. DNA of the CDR3: TGTGCCAGCAGCTTGGGGATATCACTGGGGCAGTTCTTC. This chain connects TRBV7-6 to TRBJ2-1; D remains unclear. Germline V gives CDR1 SGHVS, CDR2 FNYEAQ. The V end was cut by 3 bases, the J end by 12 bases, with 15 bases between. This CDR3 contains 13 residues.

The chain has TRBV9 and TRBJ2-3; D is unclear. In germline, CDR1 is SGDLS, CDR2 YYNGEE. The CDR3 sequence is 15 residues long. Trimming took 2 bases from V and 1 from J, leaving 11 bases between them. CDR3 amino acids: CASSVTTGGTDTQYF. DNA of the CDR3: TGTGCCAGCAGCGTGACGACTGGCGGCACAGATACGCAGTATTTT.

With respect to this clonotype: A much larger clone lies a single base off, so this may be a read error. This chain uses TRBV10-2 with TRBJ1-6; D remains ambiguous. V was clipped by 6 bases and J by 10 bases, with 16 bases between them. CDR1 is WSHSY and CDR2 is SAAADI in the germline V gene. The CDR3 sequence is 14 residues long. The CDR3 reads CASSQDTGYSPLHF. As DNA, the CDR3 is TGCGCCAGCAGCCAAGATACGGGGTACTCACCCCTCCACTTT.

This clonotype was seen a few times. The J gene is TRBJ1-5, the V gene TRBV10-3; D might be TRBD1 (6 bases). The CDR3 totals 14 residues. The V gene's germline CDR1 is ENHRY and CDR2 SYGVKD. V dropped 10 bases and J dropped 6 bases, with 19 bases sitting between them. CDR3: CASSTGGTSQPQHF. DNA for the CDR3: TGTGCCAGCAGCACGGGGGGCACAAGTCAGCCCCAGCATTTT.

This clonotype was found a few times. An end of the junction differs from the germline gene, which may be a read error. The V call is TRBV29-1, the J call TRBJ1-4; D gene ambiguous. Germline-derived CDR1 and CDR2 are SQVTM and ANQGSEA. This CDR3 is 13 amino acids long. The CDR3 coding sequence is TGCAGCGTTGGGGATTGGGCTAATGGAAAACTGTTTTTT. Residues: CSVGDWANGKLFF.

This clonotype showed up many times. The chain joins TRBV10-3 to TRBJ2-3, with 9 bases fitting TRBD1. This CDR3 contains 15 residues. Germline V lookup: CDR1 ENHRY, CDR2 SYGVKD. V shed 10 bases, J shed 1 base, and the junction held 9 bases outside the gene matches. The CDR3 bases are TGTGCCACGACCTCCGGGGACAGGGGCACAGATACGCAGTATTTT. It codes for CATTSGDRGTDTQYF.

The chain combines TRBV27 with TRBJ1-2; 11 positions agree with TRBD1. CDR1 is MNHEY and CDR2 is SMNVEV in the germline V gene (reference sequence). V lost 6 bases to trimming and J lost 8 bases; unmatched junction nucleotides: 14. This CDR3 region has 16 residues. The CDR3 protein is CASSRTPGQGERGYTF. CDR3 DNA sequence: TGTGCCAGCAGCCGAACTCCGGGACAGGGGGAAAGAGGCTACACCTTC.

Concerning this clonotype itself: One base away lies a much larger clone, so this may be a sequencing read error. The CDR3 is CTSSSPKKNGYTF. DNA of the CDR3: TGTACCAGCAGCTCCCCGAAAAAGAATGGCTACACCTTC. The rearrangement links TRBV7-2 to TRBJ1-2; no clear D. V was shortened by 4 bases and J by 6 bases, with 12 bases between the two germline ends. The CDR3 is 13 amino acids. From germline, CDR1 is SGHTA and CDR2 FQGNSA.

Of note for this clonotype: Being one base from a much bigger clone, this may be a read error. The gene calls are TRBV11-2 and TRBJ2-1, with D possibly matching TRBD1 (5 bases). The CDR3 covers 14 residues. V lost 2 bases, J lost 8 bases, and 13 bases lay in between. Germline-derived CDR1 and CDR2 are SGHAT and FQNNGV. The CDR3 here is CASSLPRQYDEQFF. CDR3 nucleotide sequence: TGTGCCAGCAGCTTACCAAGACAGTACGATGAGCAGTTCTTC.

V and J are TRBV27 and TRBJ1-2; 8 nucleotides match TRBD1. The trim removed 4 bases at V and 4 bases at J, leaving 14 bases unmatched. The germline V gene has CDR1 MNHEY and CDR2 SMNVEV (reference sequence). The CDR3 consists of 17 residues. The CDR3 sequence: CASSSETRQGLVYGYTF. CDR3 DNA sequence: TGTGCCAGCAGTTCGGAGACGAGACAGGGGTTAGTCTATGGCTACACCTTC.